The present entry profiles one T cell receptor (beta chain) with its context. It lacks a known antigen. From each donor, a roughly 2.7 ml peripheral blood sample was collected into PAXgene tubes and kept at -80 degrees C. Without any T cell sorting, total RNA was extracted from whole blood using the PAXgene blood miRNA kit on an automated QIAcube. Peripheral blood from monozygotic twin pairs, either concordant or discordant for inflammatory bowel disease, underwent deep TCRalpha and TCRbeta repertoire profiling that used unique molecular barcoding. Smoking habits were recorded for all twin pairs, and individuals were classified as current, former or never smokers. This record comes from a study of monozygotic twins with inflammatory bowel disease (dated by TCRdb to the late 2010s). General notes on the study: A total of about 28 monozygotic twin pairs were included in the full study, comprising nine German pairs (four IBD-concordant, five IBD-discordant) and 19 IBD-discordant Danish pairs. The search for disease-associated traits relied mainly on comparing, within discordant pairs, IBD patients with their genetically identical healthy co-twins. Each individual had, on average, about 151 000 unique TCRalpha sequences and 181 000 unique TCRbeta sequences available for analysis. Paper-wide results and their limitations: No single strong signal or clonotype linked to IBD turned up in the results, so the idea that one exists was not supported. The analysis was unable to tell different T cell subtypes apart. Because patients received different immunosuppressive treatments, the repertoires may have picked up extra background noise and variability between individuals. A decrease in TCRbeta repertoire diversity, as measured by inverse Simpson index, was observed in IBD patients compared with their healthy co-twins. Repertoire similarity did not differ between concordant and discordant twins, which could be due to limited statistical power. Fewer clonotypes were shared with other individuals by IBD patients than by healthy twins, most markedly in patients showing signs of disease activity.

The CDR3 has 13 amino acids, counting the end cysteine and phenylalanine. The DNA is not on file. The method was 5' RACE. Each TCR library was prepared from about 4,000 ng of total RNA. For each sample, cDNA synthesis was carried out in eight separate reactions using SMARTScribe reverse transcriptase. During cDNA synthesis, template switching was used to introduce unique molecular identifiers that contained a 6-nucleotide sample barcode. Two nested PCRs of about 17 and 10 cycles amplified the TCRalpha and TCRbeta cDNA, and bead purification followed each PCR. Before amplification, cDNA was treated with uracil DNA-glycosylase and purified using the QIAquick PCR purification kit. In the second PCR, Illumina TruSeq-compatible adapters and sample-specific barcodes were added. Library quality and concentration were checked on TapeStation and Qubit, and libraries were pooled at around 4.7 ng each. Sequencing of pooled libraries was carried out on an Illumina HiSeq2500 single-index Rapid Run using 2 x 100 bp reads and custom sequencing primers. As for the authors' bioinformatics: MiGEC version 1.2.6 was used for UMI-based consensus assembly to correct PCR and sequencing errors. MiXCR version 2.1.1 was used to carry out V(D)J alignment, clonotype assembly and CDR3 extraction. To normalise gene usage, clonotype sharing and MAIT/NKT TCR abundance, the analysis used the top 1000, 10 000 and 20 000 clonotypes per sample. Diversity was computed as the inverse Simpson index with the vegan R package after downsampling to 27 000 UMIs. Paired Mann-Whitney U tests were applied to discordant twin pairs, with Benjamini-Hochberg correction for multiple testing. TCRdb reprocessed the reads, and each CDR3 protein sequence is entered once, without DNA. TCRdb, not the authors, supplied the V and J calls. The table for this sample shows over 150,000 distinct CDR3 sequences. The ten largest clones capture roughly 2.4% of the sample.

The V and J genes are TRBV12-3 or TRBV12-4 and TRBJ2-1; TCRdb names TRBD1, which stays unverified in the absence of DNA. This receptor was taken from a human donor with ulcerative colitis or Crohn's disease, or a healthy co-twin of an affected twin (not recorded which). Material: blood. The CDR3 is CASTSLRGNEQFF.